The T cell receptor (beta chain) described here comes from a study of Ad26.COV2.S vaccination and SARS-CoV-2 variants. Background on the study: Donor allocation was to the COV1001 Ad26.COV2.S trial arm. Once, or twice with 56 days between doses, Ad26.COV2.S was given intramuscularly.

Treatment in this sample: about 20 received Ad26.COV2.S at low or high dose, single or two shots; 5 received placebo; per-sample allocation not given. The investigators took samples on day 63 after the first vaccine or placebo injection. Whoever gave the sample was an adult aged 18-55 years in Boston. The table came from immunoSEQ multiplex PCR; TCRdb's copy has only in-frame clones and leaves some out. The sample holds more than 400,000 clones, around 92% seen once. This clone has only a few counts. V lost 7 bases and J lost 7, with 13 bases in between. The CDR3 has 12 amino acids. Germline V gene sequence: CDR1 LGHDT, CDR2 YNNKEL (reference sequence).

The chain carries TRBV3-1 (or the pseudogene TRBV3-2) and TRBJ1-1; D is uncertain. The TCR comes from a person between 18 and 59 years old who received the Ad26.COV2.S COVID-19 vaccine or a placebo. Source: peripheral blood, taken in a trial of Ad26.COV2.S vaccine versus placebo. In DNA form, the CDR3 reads TGTGCCAGCAACACACTTCAGAGTGAAGCTTTCTTT. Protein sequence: CASNTLQSEAFF.